The T cell receptor beta chain described here comes from a study of T cells in Graves' hyperthyroidism and ophthalmopathy. Amplified TCR beta CDR3 regions came from RNA transcripts. Researchers ran a first-round RT-PCR on the TCR CDR3 using the HTBI primer set. MiXCR, run by TCRdb on the multiplex PCR reads, gives a single entry per CDR3 protein. This sample yields hundreds of thousands of distinct CDR3 sequences, of which roughly 18% are seen a single time; 17% belongs to the top ten. This CDR3 comprises 13 residues. The V and J ends lost 6 bases and 7 bases respectively, with 16 bases between them.

Material for sequencing was blood. The clonotype was recovered from a woman aged 18-35 years with Graves' ophthalmopathy. The gene calls are TRBV12-3 or TRBV12-4 and TRBJ2-7; weak D call: TRBD2 (5 bases). The CDR3 nucleotides are TGTGCCAGCAGCCCCACCTCTACGGGGGAGCAGTACTTC. Protein product: CASSPTSTGEQYF.